This T cell receptor beta chain is drawn from a study of cytomegalovirus exposure and HLA in healthy donors. The CDR3 loop spans 15 amino acids. V was clipped by 5 bases and J by 4 bases; unmatched bases: 9. Germline CDR1 is SGHVS and CDR2 is FQNEAQ. Of note for this clone: As yet, its antigen is unknown.

Primers: 60 Vbeta forward and 13 Jbeta reverse. Generated by immunoSEQ multiplex PCR, the TCRdb table keeps only in-frame clones and is missing some. The table records about 78,000 clones, 60% to 75% of them present only once. Study results and caveats: The authors excluded some V segments, including TRBV6-2 and TRBV6-3, as indistinguishable. As was reported, the classifier diagnosed cytomegalovirus status with high specificity and sensitivity.

Sequencing was done on a sample of PBMCs. The TCR was taken from a woman aged 40 to 50 in good health and CMV-seropositive. This rearrangement joins TRBV7-8 to TRBJ2-7; 9 positions match TRBD1. The CDR3: CASSVTGQGGYEQYF. The CDR3 DNA follows: TGTGCCAGCAGCGTCACGGGACAGGGTGGATACGAGCAGTACTTC.